This TCR beta chain was observed in a study of identical twins. Notes on the study in general: Among out-of-frame alpha sequences shared by twins, low generation probability occurred in excess. The study found weaker excess twin sharing in beta out-of-frame sequences. Models underestimated how often monozygotic twins shared out-of-frame TCR alpha.

A template switching step contributed a universal primer site, while unique molecular identifiers were present in the cDNA. TCRdb re-derived calls from the 5' RACE reads in MiXCR, one entry per CDR3 protein. The sample holds about 890,000 distinct CDR3 sequences, around an eighth seen once. The sample holds many counts of this clonotype. As yet, its antigen is unknown. Relative to the germline gene, one junction end is altered; a read error may explain this. Germline-derived CDR1 and CDR2 are MDHEN and SYDVKM. CDR3 length equals 13 residues. These same records also appear under a second study, on yellow fever vaccine responses in identical twins.

V usage is TRBV28 and J usage is TRBJ1-6; 9 nucleotides match TRBD1. The TCR originated in a woman in her late teens or twenties in good health. The sequenced sample consisted of PBMCs. This CDR3 is CASSRDRDSPLHF. The CDR3 nucleotides are TGCGCCAGCAGCCGGGACAGGGATTCACCCCTCCACTTT.